Shown below are 10 T cell receptor beta chains from a single sample sequenced in a study of cytomegalovirus exposure and HLA in healthy donors (dated by TCRdb to 2016 to 2017). The library was produced with the immunoSEQ multiplex PCR assay. For the multiplex PCR, a mixture combining 60 forward primers for TCR Vbeta segments and 13 reverse primers for TCR Jbeta segments was used. TCRdb retrieved this table from immuneACCESS and kept in-frame rearrangements only. Not all clones are present; in checked studies, unresolved V genes account for under half, and no reason is known for the remainder. This sample holds 150,000 to 170,000 clones; about 80% were observed only once. 9.5% to 15% of the sample goes to the ten largest clones. The sequenced sample was PBMCs. All receptors come from a young man in good health and CMV-seropositive.

The chain recombines TRBV28 with TRBJ2-1, with 7 positions matching TRBD2. CDR3 length: 15 residues. Germline lookup yields CDR1 MDHEN and CDR2 SYDVKM. J gave up 3 bases and V 2 bases, and 4 bases lay outside the gene matches. In nucleotides, the CDR3 is TGTGCCAGCAGTTTAGGCGGGAGTGTCTACAATGAGCAGTTCTTC. Its translation: CASSLGGSVYNEQFF.

This clone was counted between two and nine times. The CDR3 loop reads CASSPDGGNQPQHF. In DNA form, the CDR3 reads TGTGCCAGCAGCCCGGACGGGGGCAATCAGCCCCAGCATTTT. This chain uses TRBV7-2 with TRBJ1-5; D unresolved. Trimming shortened V by 5 bases and J by 2 bases, and 10 bases separated the two germline ends. The CDR3 is 14 amino acids. Germline V gene data show CDR1 as SGHTA and CDR2 as FQGNSA.

The CDR3 spells CASQRKSSGEYNEQFF. The CDR3 region has the DNA TGTGCCAGTCAACGCAAATCTAGCGGAGAATACAATGAGCAGTTCTTC. V usage is TRBV19 and J usage is TRBJ2-1; TRBD2 aligns across 7 bases. Germline CDR1 is LNHDA and CDR2 is SQIVND (reference sequence). This CDR3 contains 16 residues. Trimming at V came to 8 bases and at J to 4 bases, leaving 14 bases not matched to a gene.

This chain links TRBV6-1 with TRBJ2-2, with 8 bases matching TRBD1. CDR1 MNHNS and CDR2 SASEGT come from the germline V gene. J lost 1 base, V lost 3 bases, and 1 base had no gene match. The CDR3 contains 15 residues. CDR3 loop: CASSDRGLNTGELFF. CDR3 nucleotides: TGTGCCAGCAGTGACAGGGGGCTGAACACCGGGGAGCTGTTTTTT.

This chain links TRBV27 with TRBJ2-1; 7 bases fit TRBD2. This CDR3 has 17 amino acids. J gave up 0 bases and V 6 bases, and 11 bases lay outside the gene matches. The germline CDR1 and CDR2 sequences are MNHEY and SMNVEV (reference sequence). Here the CDR3 DNA reads TGTGCCAGCAGGCTAAAACCTAGCGGAAGCTCCTACAATGAGCAGTTCTTC. Translated: CASRLKPSGSSYNEQFF.

The chain employs TRBV2 and TRBJ1-5; D possibly corresponds to TRBD1 (5 bases). The CDR3 is 16 amino acids. In germline, CDR1 is SNHLY, CDR2 FYNNEI. Trimming cost V 0 bases and J 7 bases, with 16 bases left between them. The CDR3 sequence: CASSEAGGALGQPQHF. As DNA, the CDR3 is TGTGCCAGCAGTGAAGCCGGAGGGGCGCTCGGCCAGCCCCAGCATTTT.

This clone occurred a few times. CDR3: CASSPSLDQPQHF. CDR3 nucleotide sequence: TGTGCCAGCAGCCCCTCCCTTGATCAGCCCCAGCATTTT. The genes are TRBV5-4 and TRBJ1-5; D not certain. The V end lost 4 bases, the J end lost 5 bases, and 10 bases lay between the germline ends. Germline CDR1 and CDR2: SGHNT and YYREEE (reference sequence). The CDR3 has 13 amino acids.

The rearrangement joins TRBV19 to TRBJ1-2; D is ambiguous. CDR1 LNHDA and CDR2 SQIVND come from the germline V gene (reference sequence). V was trimmed by 5 bases and J by 7 bases, leaving 20 bases between them. The CDR3 sequence is 15 residues long. The CDR3 spells CASSVRWGEAGGYTF. CDR3 DNA sequence: TGTGCCAGTAGTGTCCGCTGGGGAGAAGCGGGTGGCTACACCTTC.

The V call is TRBV4-2, the J call TRBJ1-4, with a tentative D call TRBD1 (5 bases). Germline CDR1 reads LGHNA; CDR2 reads YNFKEQ. Trimming took off 0 bases at V and 10 bases at J, with 18 bases between the two ends. The CDR3 contains 16 residues. In DNA form, the CDR3 reads TGTGCCAGCAGCCAAGATAAGACTTATAGTAGGGGAAAACTGTTTTTT. Encoded protein: CASSQDKTYSRGKLFF.

The chain links TRBV10-3 to TRBJ2-1, with 11 bases identical to TRBD1. The germline gives CDR1 ENHRY, CDR2 SYGVKD. CDR3 length: 13 amino acids. V was pared by 10 bases and J by 8 bases, with 7 bases of the junction left unmatched. CDR3 coding DNA: TGTGCCACCACGGGACAGGGGGGGGATGAGCAGTTCTTC. Translated: CATTGQGGDEQFF.